The clone carrying this TCR beta chain was found a few times. In the authors' methods: Nucleated cell counts were estimated from reference gene primer amplification. Sequenced by immunoSEQ multiplex PCR; TCRdb stores in-frame clones only, minus some. V and J calls and clone size follow that table, whereas D and trimming were derived from the DNA. The profile covers around 200,000 clones, with 85% appearing a single time and 6.2% taken by the ten largest. The sample belongs to a study of blood T cell repertoires in COVID-19. Background on the study: Researchers got acute and convalescent COVID-19 samples from the United States, Italy and Spain.

Germline V gene sequence: CDR1 MNHEY, CDR2 SVGAGI. CDR3 length equals 15 residues. J gave up 2 bases and V 2 bases, and 1 base lay outside the gene matches. What was sequenced was PBMCs or T cells enriched from blood (not recorded which). This receptor was taken from a man between 40 and 49 years old who had recovered from COVID-19. The genes are TRBV6-5 and TRBJ2-1; 9 positions agree with TRBD2. CDR3 sequence (DNA): TGTGCCAGCAGTTACGCGGGGGGGCCCTACAATGAGCAGTTCTTC. Translation: CASSYAGGPYNEQFF.